The 19 T cell receptor beta chains presented below share a single source sample, sequenced in a study of T-cell reconstitution after alpha-beta-depleted transplantation in children. Unique molecular identifiers featured in how the TCRbeta library was prepared. MiXCR was run by TCRdb on the PCR reads, yielding one entry per CDR3 protein. Among fewer than 25,000 distinct CDR3 sequences listed, roughly 10% were seen once. The sequencing here drew on PBMCs from the stem cell graft donor, taken from the stem cell graft. The receptors shown here come from a human donor who donated a stem cell graft to a child with chronic granulomatous disease.

This clonotype has ten or more counts. This chain links TRBV5-1 with TRBJ2-7; TRBD1 aligns across 10 bases. J lost 2 bases, V lost 6 bases, and 2 bases had no gene match. Germline V lookup: CDR1 SGHRS, CDR2 YFSETQ. The CDR3 has 13 residues. This CDR3 reads CASTGTGAYEQYF. The CDR3 nucleotides read TGCGCCAGCACCGGGACAGGGGCCTACGAGCAGTACTTC.

This clonotype was found many times. The chain has TRBV6-5 and TRBJ2-2; D possibly matches TRBD1 or TRBD2 (5 bases each). CDR3 length: 14 residues. V lost 8 bases, J lost 1 base, and 11 bases lay in between. Germline CDR1 MNHEY, CDR2 SVGAGI. The CDR3: CASGLGGNTGELFF. In DNA form, the CDR3 reads TGTGCCAGCGGACTTGGGGGGAACACCGGGGAGCTGTTTTTT.

This clonotype appeared many times. The V gene is TRBV6-1, the J gene TRBJ2-1; 9 bases are shared with TRBD2. The trim removed 1 base at V and 9 bases at J, leaving 7 bases unmatched. The CDR3 contains 15 residues. The germline V gene encodes CDR1 MNHNS and CDR2 SASEGT. CDR3 sequence (DNA): TGTGCCAGCAGTGAAGAGGCGGGGGGGCCATCTGAGCAGTTCTTC. Its protein is CASSEEAGGPSEQFF.

This clonotype was detected many times. The chain is built from TRBV24-1 and TRBJ1-2; TRBD1 aligns across 7 bases. J lost 5 bases, V lost 3 bases, and 5 bases had no gene match. Germline V gene sequence: CDR1 KGHDR, CDR2 SFDVKD. The CDR3 extends over 14 amino acids. CDR3 coding DNA: TGTGCCACCAGTGATGCAACAGGGGATTATGGCTACACCTTC. Its translation: CATSDATGDYGYTF.

CDR3 amino acids: CASSASEGYEKLFF. The CDR3 DNA sequence: TGTGCCAGCAGCGCATCGGAGGGGTATGAAAAACTGTTTTTT. The chain employs TRBV7-6 and TRBJ1-4; a weak D match, TRBD1 (5 bases). Germline-derived CDR1 and CDR2 are SGHVS and FNYEAQ. V was cut by 5 bases and J by 6 bases, with 13 bases left in between. This CDR3 has 14 amino acids.

Comment on this clonotype: At one of its ends the junction is not consistent with the germline gene, which may arise from a read error. The V call is TRBV6-2 or TRBV6-3, the J call TRBJ1-1, with a weak D call TRBD1 (5 bases). The CDR3 has 12 residues. CDR1 is MNHEY and CDR2 is SVGEGT in the germline V gene. CDR3 DNA sequence: TGTGCCAGCCGTTTCGGCCGGGACCAAGCTTTCTTC. It translates to CASRFGRDQAFF.

The rearrangement joins TRBV28 to TRBJ2-1; D is uncertain. The CDR3 consists of 15 residues. The germline gives CDR1 MDHEN, CDR2 SYDVKM. V was cut by 4 bases and J by 1 base, with 11 bases left in between. The CDR3 region is CASSSDIPSYNEQFF. The CDR3 nucleotides read TGTGCCAGCAGTTCTGACATTCCTTCCTACAATGAGCAGTTCTTC.

V and J are TRBV29-1 and TRBJ1-5, with D perhaps matching TRBD1 (6 bases). V dropped 5 bases and J dropped 7 bases, with 15 bases sitting between them. The CDR3 sequence is 13 residues long. Germline V gene sequence: CDR1 SQVTM, CDR2 ANQGSEA. The CDR3 nucleotides read TGCAGCGTTATGGGGGGCGCGGGACAGCCCCAGCATTTT. Encoded protein: CSVMGGAGQPQHF.

This clonotype was counted many times. This chain connects TRBV12-3 or TRBV12-4 to TRBJ1-5; D is undetermined. Trimming cost V 4 bases and J 3 bases, with 7 bases left between them. The CDR3 runs 13 residues. This CDR3 reads CASSSQDNQPQHF. CDR3 nucleotides: TGTGCCAGCAGTTCCCAAGACAATCAGCCCCAGCATTTT.

The table lists this clonotype with many counts. The genes are TRBV25-1 and TRBJ2-7; 12 bases line up with TRBD2. V dropped 1 base and J dropped 6; count of bases not matched to a gene: 7. This CDR3 region has 16 residues. Germline V gene sequence: CDR1 MGHDK, CDR2 SYGVNS. In DNA, the CDR3 is TGTGCCAGCAGTGAATCCCTAGCGGGAGGGTTCGGCGAGCAGTACTTC. Protein: CASSESLAGGFGEQYF.

This clonotype was recorded at least ten times. The J gene is TRBJ1-1, the V gene TRBV20-1, with unresolved D. Per germline, CDR1 DFQATT and CDR2 SNEGSKA (reference sequence). V was clipped by 0 bases and J by 2 bases, with 7 bases between them. The CDR3 runs 13 residues. CDR3 residues: CSARDALNTEAFF. DNA of the CDR3: TGCAGTGCTAGAGATGCGCTCAACACTGAAGCTTTCTTT.

In its sample, this clonotype was seen a few times. The chain has TRBV6-2 or TRBV6-3 and TRBJ1-1; unclear D gene. This CDR3 is 15 amino acids long. CDR1 and CDR2 from the germline V gene are MNHEY and SVGEGT. Between the trimmed V and J ends, which lost 0 bases and 1 base, there was a span of 9 bases. CDR3 DNA: TGTGCCAGCAGTTACTCGGGAGAGGGGAACACTGAAGCTTTCTTT. Protein sequence: CASSYSGEGNTEAFF.

Concerning this clonotype: This may come from a read error, since a much larger clone is one base off. This chain uses TRBV18 with TRBJ2-5; possibly TRBD1 for D (5 bases). The CDR3 extends over 18 amino acids. V lost 2 bases to trimming and J lost 6 bases, with 25 bases between them. CDR1 is KGHSH and CDR2 is LQKENI in the germline V gene. CDR3 nucleotide sequence: TGTGCCAGCTCACCATCCGTGGGTGGGGCGAAGCCAAAACAGACCCAGTACTTC. Translated: CASSPSVGGAKPKQTQYF.

This clonotype was seen repeatedly, ten times or more. The gene calls are TRBV6-5 and TRBJ1-1; the D gene is possibly TRBD1 (5 bases). V lost 0 bases, J lost 7 bases, and 15 bases lay in between. The CDR3 is 15 amino acids. Germline CDR1 MNHEY, CDR2 SVGAGI. The CDR3 loop is CASSYSNRGTLEAFF. Here the CDR3 DNA reads TGTGCCAGCAGTTACTCGAACAGAGGGACCCTTGAAGCTTTCTTT.

The table lists this clonotype with many counts. The chain links TRBV20-1 to TRBJ2-1; 14 bases map to TRBD2. V trimming: 4 bases; J trimming: 9 bases; junction bases outside the gene matches: 2. Germline lookup yields CDR1 DFQATT and CDR2 SNEGSKA (reference sequence). CDR3 length: 13 residues. The chain's CDR3 is CSATGLAGVEQFF. Here the CDR3 DNA reads TGCAGTGCTACGGGACTAGCGGGAGTTGAGCAGTTCTTC.

This clonotype was recorded at least ten times. The chain employs TRBV14 and TRBJ2-7; TRBD2 matches 10 bases. The CDR3 is 15 residues long. V was pared by 0 bases and J by 7 bases, with 6 bases of the junction left unmatched. Germline-derived CDR1 and CDR2 are SGHDN and FVKESK. CDR3 sequence: CASSQDPQGLAEQYF. Here the CDR3 DNA reads TGTGCCAGCAGCCAAGACCCACAGGGACTAGCGGAGCAGTACTTC.

There are many counts of this clonotype. CDR3 nucleotide sequence: TGTGCCAGCAGTCCCTCCGCGGGAAGAACCTACAATGAGCAGTTCTTC. Amino acids: CASSPSAGRTYNEQFF. The chain recombines TRBV27 with TRBJ2-1, with D tentatively TRBD2 (6 bases). The CDR3 runs 16 residues. V lost 5 bases and J 2 bases, leaving 16 bases between the germline ends. Germline CDR1 is MNHEY and CDR2 is SMNVEV (reference sequence).

This clonotype counts as medium-sized (0.01 to 0.1%). The chain links TRBV7-2 to TRBJ2-3; 9 bases align to TRBD2. Germline V gene lookup returns CDR1 SGHTA and CDR2 FQGNSA. Losses at the gene ends were 2 bases for V and 5 bases for J; bases not matched to a gene: 14. The CDR3 sequence is 18 residues long. CDR3 residues: CASSLFPRAGGRGDTQYF. Here the CDR3 DNA reads TGTGCCAGCAGCTTATTTCCGCGAGCGGGGGGCCGAGGAGATACGCAGTATTTT.

This clonotype was observed at least ten times. This chain links TRBV25-1 with TRBJ2-7; D might be TRBD1 (6 bases). The germline CDR1 and CDR2 sequences are MGHDK and SYGVNS. The germline V and J ends were trimmed by 4 bases and 2 bases, with 12 bases remaining between them. CDR3 size: 14 residues. CDR3 in DNA: TGTGCCAGCAGTGCGGACAGTTCCCCCTACGAGCAGTACTTC. Translation gives CASSADSSPYEQYF.